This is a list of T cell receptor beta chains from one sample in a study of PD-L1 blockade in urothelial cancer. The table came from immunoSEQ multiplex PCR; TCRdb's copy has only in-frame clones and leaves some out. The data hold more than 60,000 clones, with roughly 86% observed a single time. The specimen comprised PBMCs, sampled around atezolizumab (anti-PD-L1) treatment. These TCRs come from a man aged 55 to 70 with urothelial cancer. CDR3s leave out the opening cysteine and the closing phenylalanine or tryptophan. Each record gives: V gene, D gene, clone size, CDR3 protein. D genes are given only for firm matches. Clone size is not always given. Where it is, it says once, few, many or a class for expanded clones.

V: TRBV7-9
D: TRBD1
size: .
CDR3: ASTLGQALRGTEAF

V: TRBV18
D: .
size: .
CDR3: ASSRLPGSYEQY

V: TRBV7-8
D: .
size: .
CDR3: ASSLDWETQY

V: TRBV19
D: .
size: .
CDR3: ASNPQGRWTEAF

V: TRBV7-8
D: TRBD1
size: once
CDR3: ASSLVGAQGTYGYT

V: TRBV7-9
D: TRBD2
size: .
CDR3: ASRSTSLTDTQY

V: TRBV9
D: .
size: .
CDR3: ASSVVVGRGEKLF

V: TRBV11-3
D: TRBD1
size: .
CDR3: ASSPYAGQGLNTEAF

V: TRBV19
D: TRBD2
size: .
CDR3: ASQTGLAGDNEQF

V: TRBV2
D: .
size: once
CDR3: ASRGAQINTGELF

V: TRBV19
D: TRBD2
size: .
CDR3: ASSIQSGDYEQY

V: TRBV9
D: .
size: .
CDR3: ASSVSGESSYNEQF

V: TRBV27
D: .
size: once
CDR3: ASSPRAPNYGYT

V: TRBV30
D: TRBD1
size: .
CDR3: AWTTGTGIFAF

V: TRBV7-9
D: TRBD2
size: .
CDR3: ASSPPTSSGSYEQY

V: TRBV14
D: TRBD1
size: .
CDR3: ASSQNRDSEAF

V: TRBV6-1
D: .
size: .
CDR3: ASSDRGFTYNSPLH

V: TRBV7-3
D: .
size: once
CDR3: ASSLSTSRGANEQF

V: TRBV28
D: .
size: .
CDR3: ASSLVGMGSYT

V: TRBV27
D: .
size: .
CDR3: ASSLGARGGDGYT

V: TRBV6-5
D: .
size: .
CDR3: ATSGGDEELF

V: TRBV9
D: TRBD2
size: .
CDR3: ASSASSGSRADTQY

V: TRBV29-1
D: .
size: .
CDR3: SVLTQETQY

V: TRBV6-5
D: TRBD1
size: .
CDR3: ASRKDRGGEKLF

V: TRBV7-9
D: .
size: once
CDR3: ASSLPTETEAF

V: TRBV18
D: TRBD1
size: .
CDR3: ASSRTGNEQF

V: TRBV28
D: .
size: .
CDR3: ASRGLSPYEQY

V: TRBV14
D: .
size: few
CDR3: ASSQEPRNTEAF

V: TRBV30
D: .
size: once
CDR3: AWRVITDTQY

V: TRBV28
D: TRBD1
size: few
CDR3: ASTTGTARYEQY

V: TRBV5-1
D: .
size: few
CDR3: ASSLAGSRGRLF

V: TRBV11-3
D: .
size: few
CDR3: ASSSIGLPRGTEAF

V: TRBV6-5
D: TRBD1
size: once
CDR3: ASRYPGTGLTEAF

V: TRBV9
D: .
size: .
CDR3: ASSTTSYEQY

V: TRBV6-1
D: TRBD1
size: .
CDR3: ASSPGTGGHEQY

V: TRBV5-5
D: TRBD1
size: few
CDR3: ASSFSIRDRGTDTQY

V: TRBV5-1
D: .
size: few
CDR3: ASSPTRRDEKLF

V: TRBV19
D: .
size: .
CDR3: ASSPNWSNEQF

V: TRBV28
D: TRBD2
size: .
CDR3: ASSLYGAGGSYEQY

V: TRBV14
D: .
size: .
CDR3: ASSQDREANEKLF